This T cell receptor beta chain is from a study of CD8 T cells in ankylosing spondylitis. Study-level points and caveats: Apparently characteristic of ankylosing spondylitis blood was a TCR beta motif (about 8 highly homologous variants). Disease-linked clones proved CD8+ and comparatively uncommon in peripheral blood. Previous work reported some of these motif variants in the synovial fluid and blood of reactive arthritis. Reportedly, significant enrichment of disease-linked clones occurred in matched ankylosing spondylitis synovial fluid.

Germline V gene lookup returns CDR1 SGHTA and CDR2 FQGNSA. The CDR3 loop spans 14 amino acids. Trimming removed 5 bases at V and 6 bases at J, with 13 bases between. Ten or more counts support this clonotype. What it binds is unknown. By quantitative 5'-RACE with molecular barcodes, the TCR beta libraries were made. TCRdb used MiXCR to reprocess the 5' RACE reads, holding one entry per CDR3 protein. Here the sample spans 500,000 to 650,000 distinct CDR3 sequences, 5.3% being singletons. J is TRBJ2-2 and V is TRBV7-2; no clear D gene. Sequenced sample: blood, either unsorted or a sorted T cell fraction (not recorded which). The sequence derives from a male donor with ankylosing spondylitis. The CDR3 sequence is CASSHSRVSGELFF. In DNA form, the CDR3 reads TGTGCCAGCAGCCATAGTAGGGTTTCCGGGGAGCTGTTTTTT.